Described below is a single T cell receptor (beta chain) sequence and its context. Its antigen is as yet unknown. Other DNA sequences within the sample encode an identical CDR3. The record originates from a study of brain T cells in children with intractable seizures. Overall study findings and caveats: HCMV serostatus was not known, and viral specificity came from CDR3 similarity only. Pre- and post-surgery blood differed in depth, so pre-surgery absences may be undersampling.

Libraries were prepared by immunoSEQ multiplex PCR; TCRdb keeps only in-frame clonotypes and omits some of them. In the table there are approximately 330,000 clones, about 93% of which are singletons. Time point denoted: blood from clinic visit 5 months post-surgery; TSC patient then seizure free. The sequenced cases were selected for having the highest brain T cell transcript signatures. Patients received at least one anti-epileptic drug before surgery. V was trimmed by 5 bases and J by 4 bases, leaving 14 bases between them. CDR1 is SEHNR and CDR2 is FQNEAQ in the germline V gene (reference sequence). The CDR3 is 14 residues long.

The sequence was obtained from a boy less than two years old with tuberous sclerosis and intractable seizures. The sample in question was peripheral blood, obtained about 5 months after surgery. The chain joins TRBV7-9 to TRBJ1-2; D is possibly TRBD1 (5 bases). The CDR3 spells CASSPGGLSYGYTF. The CDR3 DNA reads as TGTGCCAGCAGCCCCGGGGGATTGTCCTATGGCTACACCTTC.